A selection of T cell receptor beta chains follows, all from one sample in a study of CD8 T cells in Susac syndrome. From the immunoSEQ multiplex PCR reads, TCRdb called clonotypes with MiXCR, one entry per CDR3 protein. The sample contains 170,000 or so distinct CDR3 sequences, roughly 92% of which appear only once. The sequenced sample was CD4+ T cells from PBMCs. The receptors originated from a human donor with multiple sclerosis. The CDR3 runs from the conserved cysteine through the conserved F or W. The D gene is left open where the match is weak. Where a row states a size, it is once, few, many or the class of an expanded clone; other rows omit it.

J,D,V,size,DNA,CDR3
TRBJ1-4,TRBD1,TRBV20-1,once,TGCAGTGCTATTGGGACAGATAATGAAAAACTGTTTTTT,CSAIGTDNEKLFF
TRBJ2-1,NA,TRBV6-6,NA,TGTGCCAGCAGTCCGGTGGCAGCGTACAATGAGCAGTTCTTC,CASSPVAAYNEQFF
TRBJ2-7,TRBD1,TRBV30,NA,TGTGCCTGGAGTGTACCCGGGACAGCATCCTACGAGCAGTACTTC,CAWSVPGTASYEQYF
TRBJ1-3,TRBD1,TRBV7-2,NA,TGTGCCAGCAGCCGCGCCGAGGGGGCAGGAAACACCATATATTTT,CASSRAEGAGNTIYF
TRBJ2-3,NA,TRBV4-3,NA,TGCGCCAGCAGCCAAGATACGGGAGAGGCAGATACGCAGTATTTT,CASSQDTGEADTQYF
TRBJ1-1,NA,TRBV19,few,TGTGCCAGTAGTATCAGGGAAAACACTGAAGCTTTCTTT,CASSIRENTEAFF
TRBJ1-5,TRBD1,TRBV12-3/TRBV12-4,NA,TGTGCCAGCAGTCCCCAGACAGGGGGCAATCAGCCCCAGCATTTT,CASSPQTGGNQPQHF
TRBJ1-6,NA,TRBV7-9,NA,TGTGCCAGCAGCTTATTCATGGATAATTCACCCCTCCACTTT,CASSLFMDNSPLHF
TRBJ2-1,TRBD1,TRBV5-4,NA,TGTGCCAGCAGCCCGGCATGGACAGGGGCGAACAATGAGCAGTTCTTC,CASSPAWTGANNEQFF
TRBJ2-7,TRBD2,TRBV27,once,TGTGCCAGCAGCCCACAAAGCGGGAGGCACGACGAGCAGTACTTC,CASSPQSGRHDEQYF
TRBJ2-5,NA,TRBV5-1,NA,TGCGCCAGCAGCTCGCTCGGGACGCACCAAGAGACCCAGTACTTC,CASSSLGTHQETQYF
TRBJ2-7,NA,TRBV24-1,NA,TGTGCCACCAGCCGGGACAACTACGAGCAGTACTTC,CATSRDNYEQYF
TRBJ2-2,TRBD1,TRBV18,NA,TGTGCCAGCTCCTACGACAGGGCGAACACCGGGGAGCTGTTTTTT,CASSYDRANTGELFF
TRBJ2-5,TRBD2,TRBV2,NA,TGTGCCAGCAGGACTAGCGGGCAAGAGACCCAGTACTTC,CASRTSGQETQYF
TRBJ2-2,NA,TRBV5-1,NA,TGCGCCAGCAGCTTGTATCGGGGGACCAACACCGGGGAGCTGTTTTTT,CASSLYRGTNTGELFF
TRBJ2-7,NA,TRBV3-1,NA,TGTGCCAGCAGCCAAGGTGACGTCGGAGAGCAGTACTTC,CASSQGDVGEQYF
TRBJ2-1,TRBD2,TRBV24-1,NA,TGTGCCACCAGTGACACAGCGGGAAACCCTCCCAAAAGTCAGTTCTTC,CATSDTAGNPPKSQFF
TRBJ2-1,NA,TRBV5-6,NA,TGTGCCAGCAGCGAGCAGGGAAGAGGGTACAATGAGCAGTTCTTC,CASSEQGRGYNEQFF
TRBJ2-4,TRBD1,TRBV5-4,few,TGTGCCAGCAGTTTACAGGGGGCCAAAAACATTCAGTACTTC,CASSLQGAKNIQYF
TRBJ2-2,NA,TRBV9,NA,TGTGCCAGCAGACCTTCAGGGGCCGGGGAGCTGTTTTTT,CASRPSGAGELFF
TRBJ2-7,TRBD2,TRBV18,once,TGTGCCAGCTCACCTCAGCGGACTAGCGGGATCCACGAGCAGTACTTC,CASSPQRTSGIHEQYF